This TCR beta chain was sequenced in a study of T cells in Graves' hyperthyroidism and ophthalmopathy. Study results and limitations: Median prediction lead before ophthalmopathy onset was 6.5 months with the model.

The CDR3 regions of TCR beta were amplified from RNA transcripts. Primed by the HTBI set, a first-round RT-PCR was run on the TCR CDR3. TCRdb processed the multiplex PCR reads anew with MiXCR; each CDR3 protein has one entry. The repertoire holds 280,000 or so distinct CDR3 sequences, with roughly 15% as singletons. CDR1 and CDR2 from the germline V gene are SGHTA and FQGNSA. Trimming cost V 5 bases and J 1 base; bases outside gene matches: 5. CDR3 length: 15 amino acids. This clonotype was seen ten or more times. The antigen is unknown. The TCR sequence derives from a woman aged 50 to 60 with Graves' hyperthyroidism that later progressed to Graves' ophthalmopathy. Sequencing input: blood. The genes are TRBV7-2 and TRBJ2-3; 8 nucleotides agree with TRBD2. The CDR3 coding sequence is TGTGCCAGCAGCATATCAGCGGGAGGCACAGATACGCAGTATTTT. Protein: CASSISAGGTDTQYF.